Listed below are T cell receptor beta chains from one sample, sequenced in a study of CD8 T cells in Susac syndrome. A single record per CDR3 protein comes from TCRdb applying MiXCR to the immunoSEQ multiplex PCR reads. In the table there are just over 80,000 distinct CDR3 sequences, around 94% of which are singletons. The sequenced material came from CD8+ T cells from PBMCs. All receptors derive from a human donor in good health. CDR3s include the opening cysteine and the closing phenylalanine or tryptophan. The order of the fields is clone size, V gene, D gene, J gene, CDR3 protein, CDR3 DNA. D genes are given only for firm matches. A clone size is listed for some rows: how often the clone was seen (once, few, many), or a class if it is expanded.

-,TRBV29-1,TRBD1,TRBJ2-1,CSVEGTGARYNEQFF,TGCAGCGTTGAAGGGACAGGGGCGAGATACAATGAGCAGTTCTTC
-,TRBV20-1,-,TRBJ1-1,CSAWGTEAFF,TGCAGTGCTTGGGGTACTGAAGCTTTCTTT
once,TRBV27,-,TRBJ1-1,CASSGWSRSPFF,TGTGCCAGCAGTGGGTGGTCCAGGTCGCCTTTCTTT
-,TRBV3-1,TRBD1,TRBJ1-1,CASKGTANTEAFF,TGTGCCAGCAAAGGGACAGCGAACACTGAAGCTTTCTTT
-,TRBV5-1,TRBD2,TRBJ2-2,CASSWSGANTGELFF,TGCGCCAGCAGCTGGAGCGGGGCAAACACCGGGGAGCTGTTTTTT
-,TRBV7-9,-,TRBJ1-2,CASTRGRDGYTF,TGTGCCAGCACCCGAGGAAGGGATGGCTACACCTTC
once,TRBV9,TRBD1,TRBJ1-2,CASSVPWTGGNYGYTF,TGTGCCAGCAGCGTCCCGTGGACAGGGGGTAACTATGGCTACACCTTC
-,TRBV7-6,TRBD2,TRBJ2-1,CASSSRTSGSFDEQFF,TGTGCCAGCAGTTCCAGGACTAGCGGGAGTTTTGATGAGCAGTTCTTC
-,TRBV27,-,TRBJ1-1,CASSLTVNSNTEAFF,TGTGCCAGCAGTTTGACAGTGAATTCGAACACTGAAGCTTTCTTT
-,TRBV27,-,TRBJ1-5,CASSTGPRVQPQHF,TGTGCCAGCAGTACCGGGCCCAGGGTTCAGCCCCAGCATTTT
-,TRBV2,-,TRBJ2-7,CASVWGNEQYF,TGTGCCAGCGTGTGGGGAAACGAGCAGTACTTC
-,TRBV7-9,-,TRBJ2-2,CASSLDGGLAGELFF,TGTGCCAGCAGCTTAGATGGTGGGCTCGCCGGGGAGCTGTTTTTT
few,TRBV6-1,-,TRBJ1-1,CASSPPPGTEAFF,TGTGCCAGCAGTCCTCCGCCAGGGACTGAAGCTTTCTTT
-,TRBV4-1,TRBD2,TRBJ2-3,CASSQAYSGGGADTQYF,TGCGCCAGCAGCCAAGCCTACAGCGGGGGAGGGGCAGATACGCAGTATTTT
-,TRBV20-1,TRBD1,TRBJ2-4,CSAREVAGGRLANIQYF,TGCAGTGCTAGAGAGGTGGCAGGGGGTCGGTTGGCAAACATTCAGTACTTC
-,TRBV4-1,-,TRBJ2-7,CASSLQSPSRVYEQYF,TGCGCCAGCAGCCTCCAATCGCCCTCACGGGTCTACGAGCAGTACTTC
-,TRBV9,-,TRBJ1-2,CASSQSYGYTF,TGTGCCAGCAGCCAATCGTATGGCTACACCTTC
-,TRBV20-1,TRBD2,TRBJ2-3,CSATGTSGDDIQITQYF,TGCAGTGCAACCGGGACTAGCGGAGACGATATACAGATAACGCAGTATTTT
-,TRBV29-1,-,TRBJ2-3,CSVESGNTDTQYF,TGCAGCGTTGAATCGGGGAACACAGATACGCAGTATTTT
-,TRBV4-3,-,TRBJ1-1,CASSQEKGTNTEAFF,TGCGCCAGCAGCCAAGAGAAGGGGACGAACACTGAAGCTTTCTTT
-,TRBV20-1,TRBD2,TRBJ2-2,CSARDLGSGLAMNTGELFF,TGCAGTGCTAGAGATCTTGGTTCAGGACTAGCTATGAACACCGGGGAGCTGTTTTTT
-,TRBV10-3,TRBD1,TRBJ2-7,CAISEGQAPYEQYF,TGTGCCATCAGTGAAGGACAGGCCCCCTACGAGCAGTACTTC
-,TRBV7-9,-,TRBJ2-3,CASSLADTQYF,TGTGCCAGCAGCTTAGCAGATACGCAGTATTTT
-,TRBV11-2,-,TRBJ2-2,CASSLDLWGSPNTGELFF,TGTGCCAGCAGCTTAGATCTGTGGGGTTCCCCGAACACCGGGGAGCTGTTTTTT
-,TRBV27,-,TRBJ2-7,CASSYGISYEQYF,TGTGCCAGCAGTTACGGGATCTCCTACGAGCAGTACTTC
-,TRBV5-4,-,TRBJ1-5,CASSLVQNSNQPQHF,TGTGCCAGCAGCTTGGTTCAGAATAGCAATCAGCCCCAGCATTTT
-,TRBV20-1,-,TRBJ2-1,CSARSLDRGNEQFF,TGCAGTGCTAGGAGCCTCGACCGGGGGAACGAGCAGTTCTTC
-,TRBV28,-,TRBJ2-5,CASSPLRTGVLEETQYF,TGTGCCAGCAGTCCTTTACGTACCGGGGTTTTAGAAGAGACCCAGTACTTC
-,TRBV9,-,TRBJ1-2,CASSPGLSGYTF,TGTGCCAGCAGCCCGGGACTAAGTGGCTACACCTTC
-,TRBV24-1,-,TRBJ2-2,CATSEVSETGELFF,TGTGCCACCAGTGAAGTCTCAGAGACCGGGGAGCTGTTTTTT
-,TRBV4-1,-,TRBJ2-7,CASSQGPSESSYEQYF,TGCGCCAGCAGCCAAGGTCCTAGCGAGAGCTCCTACGAGCAGTACTTC
-,TRBV4-3,TRBD2,TRBJ2-1,CASSQEGAGAYNEQFF,TGCGCCAGCAGCCAAGAGGGAGCGGGGGCCTACAATGAGCAGTTCTTC
-,TRBV27,-,TRBJ2-5,CASSFRGRETQYF,TGTGCCAGCAGTTTCCGGGGACGGGAGACCCAGTACTTC
once,TRBV7-9,-,TRBJ1-1,CASSPPLDTEAFF,TGTGCCAGCAGCCCCCCCTTGGACACTGAAGCTTTCTTT
once,TRBV15,TRBD2,TRBJ2-5,CATSRDLSGGPGETQYF,TGTGCCACCAGCAGAGATTTATCGGGAGGGCCTGGTGAGACCCAGTACTTC
-,TRBV29-1,TRBD1,TRBJ1-2,CSVGTGPYYGYTF,TGCAGCGTTGGGACAGGGCCTTACTATGGCTACACCTTC
-,TRBV9,-,TRBJ1-1,CASSVGREAFF,TGTGCCAGCAGCGTTGGACGAGAAGCTTTCTTT
-,TRBV9,-,TRBJ2-3,CASSVASDTQYF,TGTGCCAGCAGCGTAGCCTCAGATACGCAGTATTTT
once,TRBV20-1,-,TRBJ2-7,CSAFAGTNSYEQYF,TGCAGTGCTTTCGCCGGGACAAACTCCTACGAGCAGTACTTC
-,TRBV4-1,-,TRBJ2-1,CASSGGAKYNEQFF,TGCGCCAGCAGCGGGGGGGCCAAGTACAATGAGCAGTTCTTC
-,TRBV15,TRBD1,TRBJ2-1,CATSRDLDRVADEQFF,TGTGCCACCAGCAGAGATCTTGACAGGGTAGCCGATGAGCAGTTCTTC
-,TRBV29-1,-,TRBJ1-1,CSVRLRGGEAFF,TGCAGCGTTAGACTCCGGGGGGGTGAAGCTTTCTTT
-,TRBV9,TRBD1,TRBJ2-5,CASSPLDRDMVAQYF,TGTGCCAGCAGCCCCCTCGACAGGGACATGGTGGCCCAGTACTTC
-,TRBV20-1,-,TRBJ1-5,CSARDETAYSNQPQHF,TGCAGTGCTAGAGACGAGACAGCCTATAGCAATCAGCCCCAGCATTTT
-,TRBV27,TRBD2,TRBJ2-3,CASGGDVEVAGRLTDTQYF,TGTGCCAGCGGAGGGGACGTGGAAGTAGCGGGTCGCCTCACAGATACGCAGTATTTT
-,TRBV20-1,-,TRBJ2-5,CSARSLSGGETQYF,TGCAGTGCTAGATCTCTTTCTGGGGGAGAGACCCAGTACTTC
-,TRBV6-4,-,TRBJ1-2,CASSDRTSQYGYTF,TGTGCCAGCAGTGACCGGACGTCGCAGTATGGCTACACCTTC
-,TRBV20-1,-,TRBJ2-1,CSARYLPYNEQFF,TGCAGTGCTAGATATCTCCCCTACAATGAGCAGTTCTTC
-,TRBV9,-,TRBJ1-3,CASSVDGADGNTIYF,TGTGCCAGCAGCGTAGATGGGGCAGACGGAAACACCATATATTTT
-,TRBV4-1,-,TRBJ1-2,CASSQENSYGYTF,TGCGCCAGCAGCCAAGAGAACAGCTATGGCTACACCTTC
-,TRBV29-1,-,TRBJ1-1,CSARREGPTEAFF,TGCAGCGCCCGGCGAGAGGGCCCCACTGAAGCTTTCTTT
-,TRBV28,TRBD1,TRBJ1-2,CASRKTGRHGYTF,TGTGCCAGCCGAAAGACAGGGCGACATGGCTACACCTTC
once,TRBV27,TRBD1,TRBJ2-1,CASSLLTGADEQFF,TGTGCCAGCAGTTTATTGACAGGGGCGGATGAGCAGTTCTTC
-,TRBV9,-,TRBJ1-5,CASSVEAYSNQPQHF,TGTGCCAGCAGCGTAGAGGCCTATAGCAATCAGCCCCAGCATTTT
-,TRBV4-3,-,TRBJ1-1,CASSQGTGWVNTEAFF,TGCGCCAGCAGCCAGGGAACAGGGTGGGTGAACACTGAAGCTTTCTTT
-,TRBV4-3,-,TRBJ2-1,CASSQDRLSSYNEQFF,TGCGCCAGCAGCCAAGACAGACTTAGCTCCTACAATGAGCAGTTCTTC
-,TRBV7-6,-,TRBJ1-2,CASSPGPSGYTF,TGTGCCAGCAGCCCGGGTCCCTCTGGCTACACCTTC